The 4 T cell receptor beta chains below were found in one sample sequenced in a study of T cell repertoires in cytomegalovirus infection. TCRdb analysed the reads with MiXCR anew, one entry per CDR3 protein. The sample consists of about 160,000 distinct CDR3 sequences, roughly 15% of them appearing once. Sequencing was performed on CD8+ T cells from PBMCs. These receptors were obtained from a human donor in good health (CMV status not recorded). Some clones in this sample may be carry-over from other donors' samples.

The genes are TRBV7-8 and TRBJ1-2, with D possibly matching TRBD1 (5 bases). The V gene's germline CDR1 is SGHVS and CDR2 FQNEAQ. V was pared by 5 bases and J by 3 bases, with 13 bases between. The CDR3 has 14 amino acids. This CDR3 is CASSDGGEYYGYTF. CDR3 bases: TGTGCCAGCAGCGATGGGGGAGAATACTATGGCTACACCTTC.

This clonotype was counted between two and nine times. The CDR3 loop reads CSVEGVMANNEQFF. The DNA of the CDR3 is TGCAGCGTTGAGGGAGTAATGGCGAACAATGAGCAGTTCTTC. The rearrangement uses TRBV29-1 and TRBJ2-1; the D gene is possibly TRBD2 (5 bases). CDR3 length: 14 amino acids. Germline assignment: CDR1 SQVTM and CDR2 ANQGSEA. With 3 bases removed from V and 5 bases from J, the gap between germline ends came to 14 bases.

The chain employs TRBV7-2 and TRBJ2-2, with a tentative D call TRBD2 (6 bases). The CDR3 covers 15 residues. Germline V CDR1 and CDR2: SGHTA, FQGNSA. V lost 0 bases and J 7 bases, leaving 12 bases between the germline ends. CDR3 sequence (DNA): TGTGCCAGCAGCTTAGCCGGACTACGCCACGGGGAGCTGTTTTTT. Translated: CASSLAGLRHGELFF.

This clonotype was recorded only once. The rearrangement uses TRBV12-3 or TRBV12-4 and TRBJ2-7; TRBD1 is a possible D gene (5 bases). The CDR3 loop spans 14 amino acids. The V end was cut by 7 bases, the J end by 2 bases, with 15 bases between. DNA for the CDR3: TGTGCCAGCACCGACGACAGAAATCCCTACGAGCAGTACTTC. Its translation is CASTDDRNPYEQYF.